The entry below describes one TCR beta chain. Antigen: not known. The sample is drawn from a study of cytotoxic CD8 clonotypes in ibrutinib-treated CLL. Background on the study: Median treatment time before response sampling was approximately twelve months, range 6 to 36.

Study observations and caveats: Public clonotypes were seen rarely and were contracted or stable on treatment. Researchers report that baseline clonality outpaced age-matched healthy donors and tracked circulating CD8+ T-cell counts.

Clones were sequenced by immunoSEQ multiplex PCR, and TCRdb holds only the in-frame ones, with some missing. The data show 100,000 to 150,000 clones, approximately 83% seen once. The ends lost 3 bases at V and 6 bases at J; junction bases unmatched: 15. The CDR3 has 17 residues. The germline gives CDR1 SEHNR, CDR2 FQNEAQ (reference sequence). The chain combines TRBV7-9 with TRBJ1-2; 8 bases map to TRBD1. The starting material was PBMCs, obtained after 24 months of ibrutinib treatment. The TCR comes from a human donor with chronic lymphocytic leukemia. The CDR3 DNA reads as TGTGCCAGCAGCTTTTCTCACAGGGGGAATTTAGGGAATGGCTACACCTTC. Encoded protein: CASSFSHRGNLGNGYTF. Together with reference TRBV7-9 and TRBJ1-2, the CDR3 gives the full variable domain: DTGVSQNPRHKITKRGQNVTFRCDPISEHNRLYWYRQTLGQGPEFLTYFQNEAQLEKSRLLSDRFSAERPKGSFSTLEIQRTEQGDSAMYLCASSFSHRGNLGNGYTFGSGTRLTVV.